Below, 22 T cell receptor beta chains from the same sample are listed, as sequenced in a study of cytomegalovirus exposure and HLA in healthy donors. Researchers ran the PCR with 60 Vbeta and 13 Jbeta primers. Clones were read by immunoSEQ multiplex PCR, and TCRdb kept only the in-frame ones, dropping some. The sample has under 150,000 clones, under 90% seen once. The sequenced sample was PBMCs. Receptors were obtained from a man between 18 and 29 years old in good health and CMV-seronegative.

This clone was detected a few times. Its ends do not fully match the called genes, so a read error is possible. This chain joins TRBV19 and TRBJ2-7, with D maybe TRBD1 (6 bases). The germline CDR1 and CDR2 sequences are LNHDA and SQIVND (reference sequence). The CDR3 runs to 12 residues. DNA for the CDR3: TGTGCCAGTAGTACGAACACAGGGCTCGGGGTCTTC. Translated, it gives CASSTNTGLGVF.

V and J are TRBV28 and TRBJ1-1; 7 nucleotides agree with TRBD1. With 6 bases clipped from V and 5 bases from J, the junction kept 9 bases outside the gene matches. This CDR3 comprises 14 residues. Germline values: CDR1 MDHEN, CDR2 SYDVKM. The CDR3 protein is CASSAADRLTEAFF. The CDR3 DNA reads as TGTGCCAGCAGCGCTGCGGACAGGCTTACTGAAGCTTTCTTT.

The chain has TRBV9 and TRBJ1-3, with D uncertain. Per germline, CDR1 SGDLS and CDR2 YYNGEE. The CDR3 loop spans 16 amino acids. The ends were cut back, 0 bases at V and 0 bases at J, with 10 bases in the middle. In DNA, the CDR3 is TGTGCCAGCAGCGTAGCCGGTCGGTCCTCTGGAAACACCATATATTTT. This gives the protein CASSVAGRSSGNTIYF. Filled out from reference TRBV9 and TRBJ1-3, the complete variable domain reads DSGVTQTPKHLITATGQRVTLRCSPRSGDLSVYWYQQSLDQGLQFLIQYYNGEERAKGNILERFSAQQFPDLHSELNLSSLELGDSALYFCASSVAGRSSGNTIYFGEGSWLTVV.

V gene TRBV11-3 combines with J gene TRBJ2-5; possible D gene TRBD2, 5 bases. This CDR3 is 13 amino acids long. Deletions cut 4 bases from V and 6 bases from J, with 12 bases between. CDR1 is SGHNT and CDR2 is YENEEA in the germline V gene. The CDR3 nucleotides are TGTGCCAGCAGCTCCGTGACCGGGAAGACCCAGTACTTC. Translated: CASSSVTGKTQYF. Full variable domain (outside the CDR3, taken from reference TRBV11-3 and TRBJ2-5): EAGVVQSPRYKIIEKKQPVAFWCNPISGHNTLYWYLQNLGQGPELLIRYENEEAVDDSQLPKDRFSAERLKGVDSTLKIQPAELGDSAVYLCASSSVTGKTQYFGPGTRLLVL.

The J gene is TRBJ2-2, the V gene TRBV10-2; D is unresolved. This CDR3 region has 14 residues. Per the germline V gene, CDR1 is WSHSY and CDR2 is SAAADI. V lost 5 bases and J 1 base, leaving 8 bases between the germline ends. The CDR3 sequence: CASSHAGNTGELFF. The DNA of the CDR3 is TGCGCCAGCAGTCACGCAGGGAACACCGGGGAGCTGTTTTTT.

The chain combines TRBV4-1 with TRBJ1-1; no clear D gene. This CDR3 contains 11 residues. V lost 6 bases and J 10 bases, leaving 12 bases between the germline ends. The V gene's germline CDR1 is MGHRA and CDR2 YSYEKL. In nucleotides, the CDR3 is TGCGCCAGCAGGGAGGCAATGAGAGCTTTCTTT. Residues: CASREAMRAFF.

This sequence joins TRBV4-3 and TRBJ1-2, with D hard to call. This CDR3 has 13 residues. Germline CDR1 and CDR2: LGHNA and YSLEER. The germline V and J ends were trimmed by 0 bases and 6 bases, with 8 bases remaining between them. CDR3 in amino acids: CASSQDRGHGYTF. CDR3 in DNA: TGCGCCAGCAGCCAAGATCGAGGGCATGGCTACACCTTC.

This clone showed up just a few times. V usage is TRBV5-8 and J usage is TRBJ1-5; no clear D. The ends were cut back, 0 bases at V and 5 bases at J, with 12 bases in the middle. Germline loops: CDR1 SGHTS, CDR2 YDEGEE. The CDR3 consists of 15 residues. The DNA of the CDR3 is TGTGCCAGCAGCTTGGTCGGAGGTTCACATCAGCCCCAGCATTTT. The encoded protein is CASSLVGGSHQPQHF.

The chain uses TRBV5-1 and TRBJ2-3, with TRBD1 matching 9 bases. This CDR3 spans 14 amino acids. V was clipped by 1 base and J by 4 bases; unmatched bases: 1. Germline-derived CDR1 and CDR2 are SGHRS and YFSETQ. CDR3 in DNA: TGCGCCAGCAGCTTGACAGGGGGCGCAGATACGCAGTATTTT. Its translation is CASSLTGGADTQYF.

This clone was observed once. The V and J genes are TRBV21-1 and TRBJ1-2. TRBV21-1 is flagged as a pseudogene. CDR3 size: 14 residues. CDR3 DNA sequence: TGTGCCAGCAGCAAACGTGGGGGGGCGGACGGCTACACCTTC. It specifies CASSKRGGADGYTF.

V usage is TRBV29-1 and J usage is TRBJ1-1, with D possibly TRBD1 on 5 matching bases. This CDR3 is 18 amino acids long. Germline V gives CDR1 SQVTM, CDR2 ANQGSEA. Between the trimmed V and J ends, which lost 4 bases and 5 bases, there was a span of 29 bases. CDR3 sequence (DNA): TGCAGCGTTGGCGACATAATGGATCGAGGATTGGGGGGTACTGAAGCTTTCTTT. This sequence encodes CSVGDIMDRGLGGTEAFF.

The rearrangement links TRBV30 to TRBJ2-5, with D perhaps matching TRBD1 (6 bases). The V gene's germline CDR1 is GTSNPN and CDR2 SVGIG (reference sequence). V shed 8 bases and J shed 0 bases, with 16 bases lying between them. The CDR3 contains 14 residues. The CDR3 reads CAHGGTPYQETQYF. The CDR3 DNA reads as TGTGCCCATGGGGGCACTCCGTACCAAGAGACCCAGTACTTC.

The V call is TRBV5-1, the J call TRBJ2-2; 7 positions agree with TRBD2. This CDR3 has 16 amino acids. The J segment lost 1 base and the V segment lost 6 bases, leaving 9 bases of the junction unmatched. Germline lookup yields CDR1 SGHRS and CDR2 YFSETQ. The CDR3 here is CASTMAGVVNTGELFF. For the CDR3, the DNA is TGCGCCAGCACCATGGCGGGGGTAGTGAACACCGGGGAGCTGTTTTTT.

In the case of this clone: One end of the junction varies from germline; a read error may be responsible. CDR3 DNA: TGCGCCGGCAGTGAGAACCCGGTCTCTGAAGCTTTCTTT. Residues: CAGSENPVSEAFF. This chain joins TRBV10-1 and TRBJ1-1; D not resolved. The CDR3 has 13 residues. CDR1 and CDR2 (germline): WNHNN, SYGVQD (reference sequence).

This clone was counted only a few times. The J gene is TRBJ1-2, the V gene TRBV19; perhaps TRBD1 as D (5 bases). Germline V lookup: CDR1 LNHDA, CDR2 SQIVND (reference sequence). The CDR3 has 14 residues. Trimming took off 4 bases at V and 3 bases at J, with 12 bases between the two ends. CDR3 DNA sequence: TGTGCCAGTAGTACCCCGGGGGGTTACTATGGCTACACCTTC. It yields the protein CASSTPGGYYGYTF.

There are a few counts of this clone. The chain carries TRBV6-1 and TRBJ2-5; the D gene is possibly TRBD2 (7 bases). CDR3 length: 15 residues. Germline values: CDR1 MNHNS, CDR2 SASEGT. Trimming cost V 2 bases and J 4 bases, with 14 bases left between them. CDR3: CASSEFAGAGETQYF. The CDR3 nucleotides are TGTGCCAGCAGTGAATTCGCGGGGGCGGGAGAGACCCAGTACTTC.

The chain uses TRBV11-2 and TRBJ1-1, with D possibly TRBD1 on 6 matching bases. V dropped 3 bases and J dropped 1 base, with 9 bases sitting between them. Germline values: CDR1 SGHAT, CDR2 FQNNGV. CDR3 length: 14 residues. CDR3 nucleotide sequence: TGTGCCAGCAGCTTGATACAGGGGAACACTGAAGCTTTCTTT. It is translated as CASSLIQGNTEAFF.

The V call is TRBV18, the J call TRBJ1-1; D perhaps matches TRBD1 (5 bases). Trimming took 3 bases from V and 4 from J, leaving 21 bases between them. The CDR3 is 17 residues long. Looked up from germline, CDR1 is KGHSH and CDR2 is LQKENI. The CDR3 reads CASSPIRFAGEGTEAFF. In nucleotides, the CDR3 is TGTGCCAGCTCACCCATTCGTTTTGCGGGGGAAGGCACTGAAGCTTTCTTT. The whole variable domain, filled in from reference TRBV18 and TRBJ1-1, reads NAGVMQNPRHLVRRRGQEARLRCSPMKGHSHVYWYRQLPEEGLKFMVYLQKENIIDESGMPKERFSAEFPKEGPSILRIQQVVRGDSAAYFCASSPIRFAGEGTEAFFGQGTRLTVV.

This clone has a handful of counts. CDR3 bases: TGTGCCAGCAGTTCTTTTTTTCGGGAACAGGGCACTGAAGCTTTCTTT. The encoded protein is CASSSFFREQGTEAFF. The chain couples TRBV11-2 to TRBJ1-1, with a tentative D call TRBD1 (6 bases). V was trimmed by 6 bases and J by 4 bases, leaving 21 bases between them. This CDR3 region has 16 residues. The germline CDR1 and CDR2 sequences are SGHAT and FQNNGV.

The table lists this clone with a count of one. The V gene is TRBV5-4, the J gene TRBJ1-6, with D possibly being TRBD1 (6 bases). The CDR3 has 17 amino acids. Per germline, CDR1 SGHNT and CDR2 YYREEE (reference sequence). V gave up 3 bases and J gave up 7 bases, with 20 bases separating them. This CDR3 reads CASSSPGVRGGNSPLHF. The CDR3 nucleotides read TGTGCCAGCAGCTCGCCAGGGGTACGGGGGGGAAATTCACCCCTCCACTTT.

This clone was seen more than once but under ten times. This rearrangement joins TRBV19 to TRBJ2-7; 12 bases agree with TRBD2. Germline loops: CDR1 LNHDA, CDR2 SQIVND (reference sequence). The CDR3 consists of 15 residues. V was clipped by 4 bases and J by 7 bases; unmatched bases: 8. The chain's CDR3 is CASSTSSGGAKEQYF. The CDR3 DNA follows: TGTGCCAGTAGTACATCTAGCGGGGGGGCGAAAGAGCAGTACTTC.

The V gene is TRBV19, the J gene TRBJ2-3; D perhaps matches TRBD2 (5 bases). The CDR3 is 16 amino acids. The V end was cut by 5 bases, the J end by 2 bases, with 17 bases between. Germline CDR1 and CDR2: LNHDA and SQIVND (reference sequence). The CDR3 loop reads CASSPLAASTTDTQYF. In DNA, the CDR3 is TGTGCCAGTAGTCCCCTAGCAGCCTCTACCACAGATACGCAGTATTTT.